A single sample gave rise to the 27 T cell receptor beta chains below, sequenced in a study of blood T cells in healthy people across ages. For the second PCR, which ran for about 7 to 11 cycles, a sample-barcoded 5' primer and a J-beta primer mix were used. One entry per CDR3 protein results from TCRdb running MiXCR on the 5' RACE reads. The sample shows approximately 2,000,000 distinct CDR3 sequences, 30% to 40% of them seen only once. Material for sequencing was blood. These receptors all come from a human donor in good health.

The chain recombines TRBV9 with TRBJ2-7; the match to TRBD1 covers 7 bases. Germline trimming cut 2 bases from V and 6 bases from J; bases unmatched to any gene: 11. Per the germline V gene, CDR1 is SGDLS and CDR2 is YYNGEE. CDR3 length: 15 residues. The CDR3 region has the DNA TGTGCCAGCAGCGTGGGCGACAGGGAAAGTGGCGAGCAGTACTTC. Its translation is CASSVGDRESGEQYF.

On this clonotype itself: One end of the junction does not line up with germline, which may come from a read error. The J gene is TRBJ2-5, the V gene TRBV5-6; 7 bases match TRBD1. The CDR3 has 18 amino acids. The germline V gene has CDR1 SGHDT and CDR2 YYEEEE. For the CDR3, the DNA is TGTGCCAGCAGCTCCGTCGACAGGGAAGGACCTGGGCAAGAGGCCCAGTACTTC. The encoded protein is CASSSVDREGPGQEAQYF.

This clonotype has a count of ten or more. This chain links TRBV12-3 or TRBV12-4 with TRBJ1-1, with no clear D. Trimming took off 1 base at V and 9 bases at J, with 3 bases between the two ends. The CDR3 runs 10 residues. CDR3 amino acids: CASSLVQAFF. For the CDR3, the DNA is TGTGCCAGCAGTTTAGTCCAAGCTTTCTTT.

This clonotype occurred a few times. The chain carries TRBV18 and TRBJ2-1, with D tentatively TRBD1 (6 bases). From germline, CDR1 is KGHSH and CDR2 LQKENI. The germline V and J ends were trimmed by 1 base and 2 bases, with 9 bases remaining between them. This CDR3 comprises 15 residues. Written as DNA, the CDR3 is TGTGCCAGCTCACCACGGACAGCAACCTACAATGAGCAGTTCTTC. Translated: CASSPRTATYNEQFF.

V and J are TRBV10-3 and TRBJ2-3, with 7 nucleotides matching TRBD2. Germline CDR1 and CDR2: ENHRY and SYGVKD. This CDR3 contains 13 residues. Losses at the gene ends were 10 bases for V and 5 bases for J; bases not matched to a gene: 9. The CDR3 sequence is CATRAGPLDTQYF. CDR3 bases: TGTGCCACCAGAGCGGGGCCTCTAGATACGCAGTATTTT.

The chain combines TRBV4-2 with TRBJ1-1; 7 bases line up with TRBD1. This CDR3 region has 15 residues. J was trimmed by 4 bases and V by 0 bases; bases with no gene match: 5. Germline CDR1 reads LGHNA; CDR2 reads YNFKEQ. The CDR3 is CASSQEQGRGTEAFF. For the CDR3, the DNA is TGTGCCAGCAGCCAAGAACAGGGGAGGGGCACTGAAGCTTTCTTT.

This clonotype was seen more than once but under ten times. The chain recombines TRBV29-1 with TRBJ2-1; 7 bases line up with TRBD1. Germline assignment: CDR1 SQVTM and CDR2 ANQGSEA. V lost 0 bases to trimming and J lost 0 bases; unmatched junction nucleotides: 5. The CDR3 is made up of 16 amino acids. The CDR3 DNA reads TGCAGCGTTGAAGATTTCAGGGACAGCTCCTACAATGAGCAGTTCTTC. Encoded protein: CSVEDFRDSSYNEQFF.

Only a few counts were recorded for this clonotype. V is TRBV5-1 and J is TRBJ1-4; D gene unclear. From germline, CDR1 is SGHRS and CDR2 YFSETQ. The CDR3 has 15 residues. V was trimmed by 0 bases and J by 3 bases, leaving 9 bases between them. CDR3 region: CASSLDGNSNEKLFF. The DNA of the CDR3 is TGCGCCAGCAGCTTGGATGGTAATTCTAATGAAAAACTGTTTTTT.

This rearrangement joins TRBV6-2 or TRBV6-3 to TRBJ2-7, with D unclear. The J call is uncertain, as TRBJ2-5 better fits the DNA end. From germline, CDR1 is MNHEY and CDR2 SVGEGT. This CDR3 has 13 residues. The CDR3 loop reads CASSYGPSVTQYF. DNA for the CDR3: TGTGCCAGCAGTTACGGGCCGTCCGTGACCCAGTACTTC.

The chain joins TRBV7-9 to TRBJ2-5, with 14 nucleotides matching TRBD2. V was clipped by 7 bases and J by 1 base; unmatched bases: 5. In germline, CDR1 is SEHNR, CDR2 FQNEAQ (reference sequence). The CDR3 has 16 amino acids. The CDR3 region has the DNA TGTGCCAGCAACCTCGGACTAGCGGGGGGCCAAGAGACCCAGTACTTC. It specifies CASNLGLAGGQETQYF.

J is TRBJ1-3 and V is TRBV4-3; the D is unclear. The CDR3 is made up of 13 amino acids. Germline lookup yields CDR1 LGHNA and CDR2 YSLEER. Trimming removed 0 bases from V and 4 bases from J, with 4 bases in between. The DNA of the CDR3 is TGCGCCAGCAGCCAAGAACTGGGAAACACCATATATTTT. Translation: CASSQELGNTIYF.

This clonotype came up a few times. The chain has TRBV7-9 and TRBJ1-6, with D hard to call. CDR3 length equals 12 residues. Germline CDR1 reads SEHNR; CDR2 reads FQNEAQ (reference sequence). The V end lost 3 bases, the J end lost 8 bases, and 5 bases lay between the germline ends. The CDR3 DNA reads as TGTGCCAGCAGCTTCCCCCATTCACCCCTCCACTTT. Translation: CASSFPHSPLHF.

V is TRBV7-2 and J is TRBJ1-2, with TRBD1 matching over 8 bases. This CDR3 has 15 residues. CDR1 SGHTA and CDR2 FQGNSA come from the germline V gene. The V gene end was trimmed by 1 base and the J gene end by 6 bases; junction bases not matched to a gene: 7. Here the CDR3 DNA reads TGTGCCAGCAGCTTAGTCTCAGGACAGGGAAATGGCTACACCTTC. As protein: CASSLVSGQGNGYTF. The full variable domain, rest sourced from reference TRBV7-2 and TRBJ1-2, is GAGVSQSPSNKVTEKGKDVELRCDPISGHTALYWYRQSLGQGLEFLIYFQGNSAPDKSGLPSDRFSAERTGGSVSTLTIQRTQQEDSAVYLCASSLVSGQGNGYTFGSGTRLTVV.

This clonotype was picked up a small number of times. J is TRBJ1-2 and V is TRBV4-3; D may be TRBD1 (6 bases). This CDR3 region has 15 residues. The germline gives CDR1 LGHNA, CDR2 YSLEER. The V end was cut by 6 bases, the J end by 1 base, with 15 bases between. The DNA for the CDR3 is TGCGCCAGCAGTGAGTTAGAGGGGGGTAACTATGGCTACACCTTC. Translation: CASSELEGGNYGYTF.

The rearrangement uses TRBV5-1 and TRBJ2-3; TRBD2 agrees at 9 bases. The CDR3 has 16 residues. Unmatched junction bases numbered 7, after V lost 0 bases and J lost 5 bases. Germline V gene sequence: CDR1 SGHRS, CDR2 YFSETQ. This CDR3 is CASSLGAGGPIDTQYF. Here the CDR3 DNA reads TGCGCCAGCAGCTTGGGCGCGGGGGGGCCTATAGATACGCAGTATTTT.

The chain recombines TRBV6-2 or TRBV6-3 with TRBJ1-2; D call uncertain. Trimming shortened V by 5 bases and J by 4 bases, and 8 bases separated the two germline ends. The CDR3 is made up of 12 amino acids. Germline-derived CDR1 and CDR2 are MNHEY and SVGEGT. Here the CDR3 DNA reads TGTGCCAGCAGTCCACAAGCCTATGGCTACACCTTC. Protein sequence: CASSPQAYGYTF.

This clonotype was seen a few times. The rearrangement uses TRBV6-5 and TRBJ2-6; no clear D gene. The V end was cut by 0 bases, the J end by 1 base, with 13 bases between. From germline, CDR1 is MNHEY and CDR2 SVGAGI. The length of the CDR3 is 18 residues. As DNA, the CDR3 is TGTGCCAGCAGTTACTCAGTGGTTGAGTCTTCTGGGGCCAACGTCCTGACTTTC. This gives the protein CASSYSVVESSGANVLTF.

V is TRBV10-3 and J is TRBJ2-1, with 9 bases lining up with TRBD1. This CDR3 region has 13 residues. Germline CDR1 is ENHRY and CDR2 is SYGVKD. V shed 6 bases, J shed 8 bases, and the junction held 5 bases outside the gene matches. The CDR3 reads CAIRQGAEYEQFF. DNA of the CDR3: TGTGCCATCAGACAGGGGGCTGAATATGAGCAGTTCTTC.

The chain has TRBV3-1 and TRBJ1-5; no definite D call. Trimming took off 4 bases at V and 5 bases at J, with 9 bases between the two ends. Germline V gene data show CDR1 as LGHDT and CDR2 as YNNKEL (reference sequence). CDR3 length equals 13 residues. CDR3 DNA sequence: TGTGCCAGCAGCCCTTCGAGGGATCAGCCCCAGCATTTT. Translated: CASSPSRDQPQHF.

The genes are TRBV6-6 and TRBJ2-3; D might be TRBD1 or TRBD2, each matching 6 bases. Per germline, CDR1 MNHNY and CDR2 SVGAGI (reference sequence). V lost 7 bases and J 3 bases, leaving 14 bases between the germline ends. This CDR3 spans 14 amino acids. This chain's CDR3 is CASKGGYVTDTQYF. The CDR3 DNA is TGTGCCAGCAAGGGGGGTTACGTAACAGATACGCAGTATTTT.

V gene TRBV12-5 combines with J gene TRBJ2-3; TRBD2 is a possible D gene (6 bases). The V and J ends lost 6 bases and 1 base respectively, with 14 bases between them. CDR1 is LGHNT and CDR2 is FRNRAP in the germline V gene. The CDR3 runs 15 residues. CDR3 sequence reads: CASGMGGAGTDTQYF. CDR3 sequence (DNA): TGTGCTAGTGGCATGGGGGGAGCGGGCACAGATACGCAGTATTTT. The full variable domain, rest sourced from reference TRBV12-5 and TRBJ2-3, is DARVTQTPRHKVTEMGQEVTMRCQPILGHNTVFWYRQTMMQGLELLAYFRNRAPLDDSGMPKDRFSAEMPDATLATLKIQPSEPRDSAVYFCASGMGGAGTDTQYFGPGTRLTVL.

Points on this clonotype: At one end the junction does not follow the germline gene, possibly because of a read error. The chain recombines TRBV20-1 with TRBJ1-1, with D possibly TRBD1 on 5 matching bases. The CDR3 contains 14 residues. Germline V gene lookup returns CDR1 DFQATT and CDR2 SNEGSKA (reference sequence). The CDR3 DNA reads as TGCAGTGCTAGAGCGGAGGCCAAGGGGACTGCAGCTTTCTTT. Residues: CSARAEAKGTAAFF.

In this sample, this clonotype turned up a few times. This chain links TRBV4-2 with TRBJ2-3, with D unclear. The CDR3 spans 14 residues. Trimming pared 5 bases from V and 0 bases from J, leaving 9 bases between. Germline CDR1 reads LGHNA; CDR2 reads YNFKEQ. CDR3 amino acids: CASSTLGSTDTQYF. Here the CDR3 DNA reads TGTGCCAGCAGCACCCTCGGGAGCACAGATACGCAGTATTTT.

In regard to this clonotype: Relative to the germline gene, one junction end is altered; a read error may explain this. The chain carries TRBV3-1 and TRBJ2-7, with D hard to call. The CDR3 extends over 14 amino acids. Germline-derived CDR1 and CDR2 are LGHDT and YNNKEL (reference sequence). The CDR3 sequence is CASNQDIGIYEQYF. CDR3 nucleotides: TGTGCCAGCAACCAAGATATTGGCATTTACGAGCAGTACTTC.

The J gene is TRBJ2-3, the V gene TRBV6-1; D gene ambiguous. CDR3 length: 14 amino acids. V lost 1 base, J lost 6 bases, and 11 bases lay in between. Germline values: CDR1 MNHNS, CDR2 SASEGT. The CDR3 sequence: CASSEERFSDTQYF. DNA for the CDR3: TGTGCCAGCAGTGAAGAGAGGTTCTCGGATACGCAGTATTTT.

The V call is TRBV20-1, the J call TRBJ1-6, with 7 bases lining up with TRBD1. Germline CDR1 DFQATT, CDR2 SNEGSKA (reference sequence). The V and J ends lost 4 bases and 5 bases, in that order; junction bases with no gene match: 5. This CDR3 has 14 residues. The DNA of the CDR3 is TGCAGTGCTACCTTAGACAGGGATAATTCACCCCTCCACTTT. This sequence encodes CSATLDRDNSPLHF.

The rearrangement uses TRBV7-8 and TRBJ1-5; D is possibly TRBD1 (6 bases). The CDR3 is 15 amino acids. CDR1 and CDR2 (germline): SGHVS, FQNEAQ. Trimming removed 5 bases from V and 4 bases from J, with 15 bases in between. CDR3 bases: TGTGCCAGCAGCCCCGAAGCACAGGGAAATCAGCCCCAGCATTTT. This encodes CASSPEAQGNQPQHF.